The next 25 T cell receptor beta chains were all read from a single sample in a study of T-cell memory formation after mild COVID-19. Using its own MiXCR run on the 5' RACE reads, TCRdb lists one record per CDR3 protein. The sample includes more than 450,000 distinct CDR3 sequences, more than 15% of them seen just once. The sample comprised PBMCs or a T cell subset sorted from them (not recorded which). The origin of the receptors is an adult woman who had mild COVID-19 (a few samples of this study predate the infection). Cell type and time point are not known.

This clonotype was detected a few times. This chain joins TRBV15 and TRBJ1-2; 10 positions agree with TRBD1. V was pared by 2 bases and J by 4 bases, with 10 bases of the junction left unmatched. Germline assignment: CDR1 LNHNV and CDR2 YYDKDF (reference sequence). The CDR3 is made up of 17 amino acids. The CDR3 coding sequence is TGTGCCACCAGCAGATGGGGACAGGGGAGGAAAAGCTATGGCTACACCTTC. It specifies CATSRWGQGRKSYGYTF.

The chain recombines TRBV30 with TRBJ2-3, with TRBD2 matching over 7 bases. The CDR3 is 16 amino acids. V trimming: 2 bases; J trimming: 0 bases; junction bases outside the gene matches: 8. Germline CDR1 GTSNPN, CDR2 SVGIG (reference sequence). CDR3 sequence (DNA): TGTGCCTGGAGTCCCGGGACTACTGCTAGCACAGATACGCAGTATTTT. Its translation: CAWSPGTTASTDTQYF. The full variable domain, in which reference TRBV30 and TRBJ2-3 provide the parts outside the CDR3, is SQTIHQWPATLVQPVGSPLSLECTVEGTSNPNLYWYRQAAGRGLQLLFYSVGIGQISSEVPQNLSASRPQDRQFILSSKKLLLSDSGFYLCAWSPGTTASTDTQYFGPGTRLTVL.

The J gene is TRBJ2-4, the V gene TRBV14; 7 nucleotides align to TRBD2. V gave up 3 bases and J gave up 6 bases; unmatched junction bases: 5. The CDR3 covers 14 residues. Germline V lookup: CDR1 SGHDN, CDR2 FVKESK. CDR3 region: CASSQGLAANIQYF. CDR3 DNA sequence: TGTGCCAGCAGCCAGGGGCTAGCGGCAAACATTCAGTACTTC.

This clonotype was counted a few times. This chain joins TRBV18 and TRBJ2-1; TRBD2 is a possible D gene (5 bases). Trimming removed 6 bases from V and 6 bases from J, with 12 bases in between. This CDR3 region has 13 residues. Looked up from germline, CDR1 is KGHSH and CDR2 is LQKENI. The chain's CDR3 is CASSGDSGNEQFF. DNA for the CDR3: TGTGCCAGCTCGGGAGACTCGGGCAATGAGCAGTTCTTC.

This clonotype occurred a few times. The chain joins TRBV2 to TRBJ2-5; 12 bases align to TRBD2. V was pared by 7 bases and J by 5 bases, with 8 bases of the junction left unmatched. The length of the CDR3 is 15 residues. Germline assignment: CDR1 SNHLY and CDR2 FYNNEI. The CDR3 sequence: CASKTSGGPWETQYF. CDR3 nucleotides: TGTGCCAGCAAGACTAGCGGGGGCCCTTGGGAGACCCAGTACTTC.

This clonotype showed up just a few times. The genes are TRBV10-3 and TRBJ2-7; 8 bases align to TRBD2. The V gene's germline CDR1 is ENHRY and CDR2 SYGVKD. The CDR3 is made up of 15 amino acids. The V segment lost 5 bases and the J segment 0 bases; nucleotides outside the gene matches: 6. CDR3 loop: CAISFGSGGSYEQYF. CDR3 sequence (DNA): TGTGCCATCAGTTTCGGCAGCGGGGGCTCCTACGAGCAGTACTTC.

This clonotype was observed a handful of times. This chain joins TRBV3-1 and TRBJ2-7, with 10 bases matching TRBD2. Germline CDR1 LGHDT, CDR2 YNNKEL (reference sequence). Unmatched junction bases numbered 4, after V lost 7 bases and J lost 1 base. This CDR3 region has 14 residues. The CDR3 reads CASTWTSGSYEQYF. The CDR3 nucleotides read TGTGCCAGCACTTGGACTAGCGGTTCCTACGAGCAGTACTTC.

This sequence joins TRBV4-3 and TRBJ2-3; 9 bases agree with TRBD2. This CDR3 is 20 amino acids long. Per the germline V gene, CDR1 is LGHNA and CDR2 is YSLEER. V trimming: 1 base; J trimming: 2 bases; junction bases outside the gene matches: 16. The CDR3: CASSQGTGSWTSAVTDTQYF. CDR3 coding DNA: TGCGCCAGCAGCCAAGGAACGGGATCATGGACTAGCGCAGTCACAGATACGCAGTATTTT.

V and J are TRBV7-9 and TRBJ2-5; 11 bases map to TRBD2. The V and J ends lost 4 bases and 4 bases, in that order; junction bases with no gene match: 8. Germline V CDR1 and CDR2: SEHNR, FQNEAQ (reference sequence). The CDR3 is made up of 16 amino acids. The CDR3 bases are TGTGCCAGCAGCTCCTATAGCGGGAGGGCCGGAGAGACCCAGTACTTC. Protein: CASSSYSGRAGETQYF.

A few counts support this clonotype. V gene TRBV21-1 combines with J gene TRBJ2-1; the table's D call, TRBD2, was not checked against the DNA. TRBV21-1 is assigned pseudogene status. The length of the CDR3 is 13 residues. The CDR3 sequence is CASSSWLGHEQFF. CDR3 nucleotide sequence: TGTGCCAGCAGCAGCTGGCTAGGCCATGAGCAGTTCTTC.

The CDR3 DNA is TGTGCCAGCAGTTTAAAGGGAGGGGACAGACAAAACACTGAAGCTTTCTTT. Amino acids: CASSLKGGDRQNTEAFF. The chain combines TRBV12-3 or TRBV12-4 with TRBJ1-1, with 7 bases lining up with TRBD1. J was trimmed by 2 bases and V by 2 bases; bases with no gene match: 11. There are 17 residues in the CDR3.

This clonotype was seen at least ten times. The chain carries TRBV24-1 and TRBJ2-1; D possibly uses TRBD1 or TRBD2 (5 bases each). Trimming took off 1 base at V and 5 bases at J, with 11 bases between the two ends. The CDR3 consists of 15 residues. Germline V gene lookup returns CDR1 KGHDR and CDR2 SFDVKD. CDR3 sequence reads: CATSDFRDGNNEQFF. The CDR3 nucleotides are TGTGCCACCAGTGATTTCCGGGACGGCAACAATGAGCAGTTCTTC.

The chain carries TRBV20-1 and TRBJ2-3, with 9 bases fitting TRBD2. The CDR3 totals 15 residues. Germline V gene lookup returns CDR1 DFQATT and CDR2 SNEGSKA (reference sequence). V was pared by 3 bases and J by 4 bases, with 8 bases of the junction left unmatched. The chain's CDR3 is CSARGLAGYADTQYF. In DNA form, the CDR3 reads TGCAGTGCTAGGGGGCTAGCGGGATATGCAGATACGCAGTATTTT.

This chain uses TRBV11-3 with TRBJ2-3; TRBD2 agrees at 12 bases. Germline loops: CDR1 SGHNT, CDR2 YENEEA. The CDR3 is 16 amino acids. J gave up 4 bases and V 5 bases, and 7 bases lay outside the gene matches. In DNA form, the CDR3 reads TGTGCCAGCAGCCCTGGGACTAGCGGGTTAGCAGATACGCAGTATTTT. Its translation: CASSPGTSGLADTQYF.

In its sample, this clonotype was seen a few times. The chain uses TRBV4-3 and TRBJ2-5; D perhaps matches TRBD1 (7 bases). Germline CDR1 and CDR2: LGHNA and YSLEER. The ends were cut back, 4 bases at V and 1 base at J, with 13 bases in the middle. The CDR3 extends over 15 amino acids. CDR3 nucleotides: TGCGCCAGCAGCCGGCGGGGACAGTCCCAAGAGACCCAGTACTTC. Its protein is CASSRRGQSQETQYF.

This chain uses TRBV24-1 with TRBJ2-7; no firm D call. Germline V gene sequence: CDR1 KGHDR, CDR2 SFDVKD. V dropped 3 bases and J dropped 5 bases, with 10 bases sitting between them. The CDR3 has 13 amino acids. This chain's CDR3 is CATSDNTFDEQYF. The DNA for the CDR3 is TGTGCCACCAGTGATAACACCTTCGACGAGCAGTACTTC.

This clonotype was recorded a few times. This chain joins TRBV24-1 and TRBJ2-1, with D perhaps matching TRBD1 (6 bases). Trimming took off 2 bases at V and 5 bases at J, with 9 bases between the two ends. The CDR3 has 14 residues. In germline, CDR1 is KGHDR, CDR2 SFDVKD. CDR3 amino acids: CATSDYQGNNEQFF. In nucleotides, the CDR3 is TGTGCCACCAGTGATTATCAGGGGAACAATGAGCAGTTCTTC.

The CDR3 sequence is CAWSTETGGPQPQHF. DNA of the CDR3: TGTGCCTGGAGTACGGAAACAGGGGGCCCCCAGCCCCAGCATTTT. The chain has TRBV30 and TRBJ1-5; 9 bases align to TRBD1. The V and J ends lost 2 bases and 7 bases, in that order; junction bases with no gene match: 9. The CDR3 sequence is 15 residues long. Germline-derived CDR1 and CDR2 are GTSNPN and SVGIG (reference sequence).

This clonotype has just a few counts. The chain is built from TRBV7-9 and TRBJ1-1; unclear D gene. Germline V gene data show CDR1 as SEHNR and CDR2 as FQNEAQ (reference sequence). Trimming pared 3 bases from V and 5 bases from J, leaving 7 bases between. The CDR3 sequence is 12 residues long. The CDR3 sequence is CASSFRTTEAFF. As DNA, the CDR3 is TGTGCCAGCAGCTTCCGGACGACTGAAGCTTTCTTT.

This chain connects TRBV14 to TRBJ2-1; 10 bases are shared with TRBD2. The CDR3 loop spans 19 amino acids. V was clipped by 0 bases and J by 7 bases; unmatched bases: 15. The germline CDR1 and CDR2 sequences are SGHDN and FVKESK. CDR3 amino acids: CASSQDRVWRSSGSNEQFF. DNA for the CDR3: TGTGCCAGCAGCCAAGATCGGGTTTGGAGGTCTAGCGGGAGTAATGAGCAGTTCTTC.

This clonotype has a handful of counts. V usage is TRBV29-1 and J usage is TRBJ2-7, with 9 bases aligning to TRBD2. The germline V gene encodes CDR1 SQVTM and CDR2 ANQGSEA. This CDR3 is 15 amino acids long. With V trimmed by 6 bases and J by 0 bases, 9 bases remained unmatched. The CDR3 protein is CSVAPGSGGSYEQYF. In DNA form, the CDR3 reads TGCAGCGTCGCCCCGGGTAGCGGGGGCTCCTACGAGCAGTACTTC.

This clonotype was counted many times. The genes are TRBV19 and TRBJ2-7; D possibly corresponds to TRBD1 (5 bases). This CDR3 has 14 amino acids. Trimming removed 1 base at V and 8 bases at J, with 15 bases between. Germline values: CDR1 LNHDA, CDR2 SQIVND (reference sequence). The CDR3 nucleotides read TGTGCCAGTAGTATAGGGGGCACCATTCAACAGCAGTACTTC. This encodes CASSIGGTIQQQYF.

This rearrangement joins TRBV7-2 to TRBJ2-7; D not resolved. Trimming shortened V by 5 bases and J by 1 base, and 18 bases separated the two germline ends. The CDR3 extends over 16 amino acids. CDR1 SGHTA and CDR2 FQGNSA come from the germline V gene. CDR3 nucleotides: TGTGCCAGCAGCCGGAATTCCGGGTCATCTTCCTACGAGCAGTACTTC. Translating gives CASSRNSGSSSYEQYF.

This clonotype has just a few counts. The gene calls are TRBV9 and TRBJ2-1; the D gene is possibly TRBD2 (6 bases). The CDR3 has 19 amino acids. Trimming took off 0 bases at V and 0 bases at J, with 19 bases between the two ends. CDR1 and CDR2 (germline): SGDLS, YYNGEE. The CDR3 coding sequence is TGTGCCAGCAGCGTAGCCGTCATGTCGGGGGAAAGCTCCTACAATGAGCAGTTCTTC. This codes for CASSVAVMSGESSYNEQFF.

This clonotype has just a few counts. V and J are TRBV19 and TRBJ2-5; 7 nucleotides line up with TRBD2. The junction had 8 bases not matched to a gene; V was cut back by 5 bases and J by 5 bases. The germline gives CDR1 LNHDA, CDR2 SQIVND (reference sequence). The CDR3 consists of 14 residues. The CDR3 DNA sequence: TGTGCCAGTAGTTCGGGGGAGGGCCGCGAGACCCAGTACTTC. It translates to CASSSGEGRETQYF.